The rows below give T cell receptor beta chains drawn from one sample of a study of T cell repertoires in cytomegalovirus infection. Antigens of these TCRs are unknown. TCRdb re-derived calls from the reads in MiXCR, one entry per CDR3 protein. The sample records about 130,000 distinct CDR3 sequences, roughly a quarter being singletons. Sample: PBMCs, sequenced either directly or after in vitro stimulation (not recorded which). Every receptor here comes from a human donor in good health (CMV status not recorded). Some clones in this sample may be carry-over from other donors' samples. Both conserved end residues are trimmed from each CDR3.

V gene: TRBV4-1; J gene: TRBJ2-1; CDR3 protein: ASSQDGTSVWEQF
V gene: TRBV7-2; J gene: TRBJ2-1; CDR3 protein: ASSLQLAGGGEQF
V gene: TRBV9; J gene: TRBJ1-1; CDR3 protein: ASSVGPIGRTEAF
V gene: TRBV12-3/TRBV12-4; J gene: TRBJ2-1; CDR3 protein: ASSASGRISGEQF
V gene: TRBV7-2; J gene: TRBJ2-3; CDR3 protein: ASSSSRGGADTQY
V gene: TRBV20-1; J gene: TRBJ2-5; CDR3 protein: SARGSSGQETQY
V gene: TRBV6-2/TRBV6-3; J gene: TRBJ2-1; CDR3 protein: ASSYRRTAGRNEQF
V gene: TRBV18; J gene: TRBJ1-1; CDR3 protein: ASSPPPQGVTEAF
V gene: TRBV6-5; J gene: TRBJ2-1; CDR3 protein: ASSSDRGKYNEQF
V gene: TRBV7-2; J gene: TRBJ1-5; CDR3 protein: ASSSTVSNQPQH